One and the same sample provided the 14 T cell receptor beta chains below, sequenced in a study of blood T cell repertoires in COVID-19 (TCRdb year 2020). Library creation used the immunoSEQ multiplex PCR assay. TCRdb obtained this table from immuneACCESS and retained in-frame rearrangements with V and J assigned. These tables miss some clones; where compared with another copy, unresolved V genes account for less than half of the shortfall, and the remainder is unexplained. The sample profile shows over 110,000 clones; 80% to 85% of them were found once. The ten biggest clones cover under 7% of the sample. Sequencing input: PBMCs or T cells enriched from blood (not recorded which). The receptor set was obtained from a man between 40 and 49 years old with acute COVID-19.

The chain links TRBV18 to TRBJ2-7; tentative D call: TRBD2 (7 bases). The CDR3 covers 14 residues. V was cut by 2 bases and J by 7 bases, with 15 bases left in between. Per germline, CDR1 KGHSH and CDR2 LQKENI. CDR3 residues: CASSPGGGQWEQYF. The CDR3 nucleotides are TGTGCCAGCTCACCAGGGGGGGGCCAGTGGGAGCAGTACTTC.

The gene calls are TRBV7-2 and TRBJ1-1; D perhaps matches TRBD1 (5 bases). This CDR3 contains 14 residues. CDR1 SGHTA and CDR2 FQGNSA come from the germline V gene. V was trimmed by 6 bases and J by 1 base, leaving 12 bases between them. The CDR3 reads CASRLPTGNTEAFF. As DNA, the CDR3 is TGTGCCAGCAGACTCCCCACAGGGAACACTGAAGCTTTCTTT.

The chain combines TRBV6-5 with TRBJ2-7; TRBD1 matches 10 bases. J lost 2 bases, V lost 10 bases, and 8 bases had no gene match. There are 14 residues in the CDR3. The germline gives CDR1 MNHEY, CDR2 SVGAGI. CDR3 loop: CAIWEGTGAYEQYF. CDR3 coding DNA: TGTGCCATTTGGGAGGGGACAGGGGCCTACGAGCAGTACTTC.

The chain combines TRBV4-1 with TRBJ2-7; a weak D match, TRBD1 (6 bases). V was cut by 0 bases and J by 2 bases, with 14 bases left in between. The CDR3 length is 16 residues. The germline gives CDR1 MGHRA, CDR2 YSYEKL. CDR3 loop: CASSQDSQGMTYEQYF. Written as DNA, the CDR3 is TGCGCCAGCAGCCAAGATAGTCAGGGGATGACCTACGAGCAGTACTTC.

The DNA for the CDR3 is TGTGCCAGCAGCCCAAGGGACAGAAACACCGGGGAGCTGTTTTTT. It encodes CASSPRDRNTGELFF. The rearrangement joins TRBV14 to TRBJ2-2; TRBD1 matches 7 bases. V shed 4 bases and J 2 bases; nucleotides not matched to a gene: 4. The CDR3 has 15 amino acids. Germline loops: CDR1 SGHDN, CDR2 FVKESK.

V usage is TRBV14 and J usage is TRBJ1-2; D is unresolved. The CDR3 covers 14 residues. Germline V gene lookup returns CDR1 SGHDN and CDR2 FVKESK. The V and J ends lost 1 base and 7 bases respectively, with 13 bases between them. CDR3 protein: CASSQGPGGTGYTF. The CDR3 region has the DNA TGTGCCAGCAGCCAAGGCCCGGGTGGTACTGGCTACACCTTC.

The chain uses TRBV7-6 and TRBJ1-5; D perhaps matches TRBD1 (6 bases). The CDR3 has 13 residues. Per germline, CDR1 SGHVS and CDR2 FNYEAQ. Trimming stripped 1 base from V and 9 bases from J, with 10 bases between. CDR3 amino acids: CASSLEGGRPQHF. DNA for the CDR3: TGTGCCAGCAGCTTAGAGGGGGGGCGGCCCCAGCATTTT. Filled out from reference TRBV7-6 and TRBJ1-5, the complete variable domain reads GAGVSQSPRYKVTKRGQDVALRCDPISGHVSLYWYRQALGQGPEFLTYFNYEAQQDKSGLPNDRFSAERPEGSISTLTIQRTEQRDSAMYRCASSLEGGRPQHFGDGTRLSIL.

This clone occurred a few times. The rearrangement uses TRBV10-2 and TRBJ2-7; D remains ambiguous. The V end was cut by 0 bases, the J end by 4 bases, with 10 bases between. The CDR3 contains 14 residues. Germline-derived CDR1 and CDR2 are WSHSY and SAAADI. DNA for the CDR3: TGCGCCAGCAGTGAGTCACCGGAGTTGTACGAGCAGTACTTC. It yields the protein CASSESPELYEQYF.

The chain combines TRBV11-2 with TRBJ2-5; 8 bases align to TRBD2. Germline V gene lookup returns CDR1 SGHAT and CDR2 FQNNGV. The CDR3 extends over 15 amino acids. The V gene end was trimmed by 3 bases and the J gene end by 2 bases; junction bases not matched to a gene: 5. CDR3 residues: CASSFKRGTQETQYF. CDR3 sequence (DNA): TGTGCCAGCAGCTTCAAGCGGGGGACACAAGAGACCCAGTACTTC.

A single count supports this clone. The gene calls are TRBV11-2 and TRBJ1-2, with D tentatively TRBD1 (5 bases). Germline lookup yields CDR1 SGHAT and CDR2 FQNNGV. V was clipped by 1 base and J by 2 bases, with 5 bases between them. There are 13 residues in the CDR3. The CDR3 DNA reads TGTGCCAGCAGCTTAGCAGGGAACTATGGCTACACCTTC. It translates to CASSLAGNYGYTF.

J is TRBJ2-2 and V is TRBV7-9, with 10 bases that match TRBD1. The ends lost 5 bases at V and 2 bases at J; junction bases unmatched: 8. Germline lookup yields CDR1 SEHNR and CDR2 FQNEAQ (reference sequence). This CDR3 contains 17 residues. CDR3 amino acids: CASSASRDRGNTGELFF. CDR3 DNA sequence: TGTGCCAGCAGCGCGTCTCGGGACAGGGGTAACACCGGGGAGCTGTTTTTT.

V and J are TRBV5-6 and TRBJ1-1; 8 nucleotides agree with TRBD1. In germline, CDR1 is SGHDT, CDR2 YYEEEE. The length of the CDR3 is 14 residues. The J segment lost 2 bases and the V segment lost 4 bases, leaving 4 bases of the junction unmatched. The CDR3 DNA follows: TGTGCCAGCAGCAAGGACAGGGTTAACACTGAAGCTTTCTTT. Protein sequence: CASSKDRVNTEAFF.

The CDR3 spells CSASDGTGISYGYTF. CDR3 nucleotides: TGCAGTGCTAGTGACGGGACAGGGATTAGCTATGGCTACACCTTC. The chain is built from TRBV20-1 and TRBJ1-2; 9 bases fit TRBD1. The CDR3 extends over 15 amino acids. Germline lookup yields CDR1 DFQATT and CDR2 SNEGSKA (reference sequence). V shed 3 bases, J shed 4 bases, and the junction held 9 bases outside the gene matches.

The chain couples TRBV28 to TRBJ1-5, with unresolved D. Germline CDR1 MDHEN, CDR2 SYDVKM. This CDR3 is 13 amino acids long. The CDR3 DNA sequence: TGTGCGGTAGGAGGAATCCGAAATCAGCCCCAGCATTTT. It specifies CAVGGIRNQPQHF.